One T cell receptor (beta chain) is described in this entry. The antigen remains unidentified. This sample was included in a study of CD8 T cells in ankylosing spondylitis. General study findings and limits: A number of the motif variants had already been described in reactive arthritis synovial fluid and blood. Apparently characteristic of ankylosing spondylitis blood was a TCR beta motif (fewer than 10 highly homologous variants).

Losses at the gene ends were 6 bases for V and 7 bases for J; bases not matched to a gene: 13. The CDR3 has 15 amino acids. Germline CDR1 MNHEY, CDR2 SVGEGT. A single record per CDR3 protein comes from TCRdb applying MiXCR to the 5' RACE reads. The sample consists of approximately 400,000 distinct CDR3 sequences, 15% to 20% of them appearing once. The clonotype comes from a male donor with ankylosing spondylitis. The genes are TRBV6-2 or TRBV6-3 and TRBJ2-7; 9 bases are a match to TRBD2. Input material: blood, either unsorted or a sorted T cell fraction (not recorded which). CDR3 loop: CASSLQTSGGGEQYF. CDR3 coding DNA: TGTGCCAGCAGCCTACAGACTAGCGGAGGAGGGGAGCAGTACTTC.